The clone carrying this TCR beta chain occurred a few times. The data stem from a study of beta chain features in type 1 diabetes. At the level of the study: Healthy donors and patients showed comparable age, gender and cell yields.

One heparinised draw, averaging about 0.11 L, was taken per donor. By way of CD45RO/CCR7/CD25/CD127/CD95/CD27, the CD4+ regulatory, stem cell-like memory, central memory and naive cells were sorted. CDR1 and CDR2 from the germline V gene are SGHDT and YYEEEE. The CDR3 totals 13 residues. V was clipped by 2 bases and J by 7 bases, with 13 bases between them. Isolated RNA was reverse transcribed in full, so expressed TCRB transcripts were sequenced. Repertoires were generated with immunoSEQ multiplex PCR, while TCRdb's copy carries only in-frame clones and drops some. The sample shows some 220,000 clones, approximately 11% of them seen only once.

The V gene is TRBV5-6, the J gene TRBJ2-7, with no clear D. The sequencing sample was made of central memory CD4+ T cells from blood. The sequence was obtained from a man younger than 35 in good health. CDR3 sequence reads: CASSFGPPGEQYF. The CDR3 DNA is TGTGCCAGCAGCTTTGGTCCCCCCGGGGAGCAGTACTTC.